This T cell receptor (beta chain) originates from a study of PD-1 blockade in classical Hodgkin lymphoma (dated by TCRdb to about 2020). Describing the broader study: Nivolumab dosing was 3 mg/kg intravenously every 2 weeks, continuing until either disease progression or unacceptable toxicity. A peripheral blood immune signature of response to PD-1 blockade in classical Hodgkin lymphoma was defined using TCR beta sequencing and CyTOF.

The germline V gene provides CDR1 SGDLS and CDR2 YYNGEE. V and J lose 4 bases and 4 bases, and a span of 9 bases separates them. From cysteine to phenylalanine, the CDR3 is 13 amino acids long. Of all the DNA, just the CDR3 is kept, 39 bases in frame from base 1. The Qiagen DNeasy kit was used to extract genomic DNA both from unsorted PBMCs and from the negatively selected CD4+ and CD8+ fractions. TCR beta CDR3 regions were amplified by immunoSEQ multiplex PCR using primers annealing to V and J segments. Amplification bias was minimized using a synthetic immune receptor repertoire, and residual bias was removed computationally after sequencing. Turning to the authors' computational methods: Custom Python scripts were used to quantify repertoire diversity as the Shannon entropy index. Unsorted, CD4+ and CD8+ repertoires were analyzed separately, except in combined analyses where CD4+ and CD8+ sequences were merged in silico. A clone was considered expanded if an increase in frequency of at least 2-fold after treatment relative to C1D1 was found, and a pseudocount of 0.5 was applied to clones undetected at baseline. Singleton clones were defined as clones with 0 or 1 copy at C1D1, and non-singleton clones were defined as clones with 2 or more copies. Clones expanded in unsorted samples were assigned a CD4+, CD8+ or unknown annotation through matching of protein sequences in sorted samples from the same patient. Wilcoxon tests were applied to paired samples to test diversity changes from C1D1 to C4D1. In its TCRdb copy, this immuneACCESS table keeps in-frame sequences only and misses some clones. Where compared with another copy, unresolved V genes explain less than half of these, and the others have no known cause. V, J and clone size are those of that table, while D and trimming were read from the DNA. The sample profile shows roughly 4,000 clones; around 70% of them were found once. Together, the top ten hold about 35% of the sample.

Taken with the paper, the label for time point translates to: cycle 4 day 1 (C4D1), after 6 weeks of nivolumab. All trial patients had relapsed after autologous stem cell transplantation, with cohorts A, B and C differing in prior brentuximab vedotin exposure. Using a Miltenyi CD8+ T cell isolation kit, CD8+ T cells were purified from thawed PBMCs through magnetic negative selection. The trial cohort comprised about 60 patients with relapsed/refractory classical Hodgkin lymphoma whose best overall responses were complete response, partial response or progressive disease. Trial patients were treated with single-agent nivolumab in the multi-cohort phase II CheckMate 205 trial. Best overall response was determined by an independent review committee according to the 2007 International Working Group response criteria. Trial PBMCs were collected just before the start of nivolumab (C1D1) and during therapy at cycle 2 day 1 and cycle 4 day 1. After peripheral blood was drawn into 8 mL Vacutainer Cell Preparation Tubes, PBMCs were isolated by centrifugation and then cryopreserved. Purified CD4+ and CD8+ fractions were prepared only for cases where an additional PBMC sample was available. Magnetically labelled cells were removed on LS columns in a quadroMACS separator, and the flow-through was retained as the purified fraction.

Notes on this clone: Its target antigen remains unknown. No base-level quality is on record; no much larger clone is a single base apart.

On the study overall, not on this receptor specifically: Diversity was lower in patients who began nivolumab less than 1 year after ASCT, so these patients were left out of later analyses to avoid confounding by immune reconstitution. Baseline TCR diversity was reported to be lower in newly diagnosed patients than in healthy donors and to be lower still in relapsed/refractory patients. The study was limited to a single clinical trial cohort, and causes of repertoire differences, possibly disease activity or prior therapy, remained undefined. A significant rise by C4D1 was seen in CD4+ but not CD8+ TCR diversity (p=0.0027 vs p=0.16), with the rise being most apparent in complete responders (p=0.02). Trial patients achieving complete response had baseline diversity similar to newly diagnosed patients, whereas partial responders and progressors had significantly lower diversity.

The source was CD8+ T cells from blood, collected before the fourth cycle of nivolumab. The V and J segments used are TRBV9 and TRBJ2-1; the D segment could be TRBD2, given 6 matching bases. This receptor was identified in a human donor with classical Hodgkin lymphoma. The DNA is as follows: TGTGCCAGCAGCCCGCGGGATTACAATGAGCAGTTCTTC. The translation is CASSPRDYNEQFF.